This record concerns one T cell receptor beta chain sequence. The antigen remains undetermined. These data belong to a study of CD8 T cells in ankylosing spondylitis. TCRdb redid the calling of the 5' RACE reads with MiXCR, one entry per CDR3 protein. Of 700,000 to 1,000,000 distinct CDR3 sequences in the sample, approximately 12% were seen once. Study-level points and caveats: Disease-linked clones were reportedly significantly enriched in matched ankylosing spondylitis synovial fluid. A TCR beta motif made of fewer than ten highly homologous variants seemed typical of ankylosing spondylitis blood.

This receptor was identified in a male donor with ankylosing spondylitis. The sequencing input was blood, either unsorted or a sorted T cell fraction (not recorded which).

CDR3 region: CASSPARGLSYEQYF. For the CDR3, the DNA is TGTGCCAGCTCACCGGCGAGGGGGCTGTCCTACGAGCAGTACTTC. This chain uses TRBV18 with TRBJ2-7; 7 bases are shared with TRBD1. Germline trimming cut 3 bases from V and 1 base from J; bases unmatched to any gene: 6. The CDR3 has 15 amino acids. Germline values: CDR1 KGHSH, CDR2 LQKENI.